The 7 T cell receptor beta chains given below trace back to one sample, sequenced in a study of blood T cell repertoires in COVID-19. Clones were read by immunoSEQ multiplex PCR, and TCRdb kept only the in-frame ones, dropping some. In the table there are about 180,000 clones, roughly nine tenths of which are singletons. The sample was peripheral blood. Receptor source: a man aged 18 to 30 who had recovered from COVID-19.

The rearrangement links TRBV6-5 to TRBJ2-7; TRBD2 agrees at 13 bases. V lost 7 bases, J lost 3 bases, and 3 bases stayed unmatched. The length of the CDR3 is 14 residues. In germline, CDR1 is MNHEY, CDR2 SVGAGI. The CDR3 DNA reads TGTGCCAGCACCAGGACTAGCGGGAGCTACGAGCAGTACTTC. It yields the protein CASTRTSGSYEQYF.

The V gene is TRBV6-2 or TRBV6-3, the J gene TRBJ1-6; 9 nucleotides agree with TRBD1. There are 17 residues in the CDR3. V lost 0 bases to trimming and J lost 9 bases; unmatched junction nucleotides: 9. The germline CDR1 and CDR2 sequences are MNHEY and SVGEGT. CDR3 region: CASSYSSGTGKGSPLHF. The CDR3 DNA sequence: TGTGCCAGCAGTTACTCGAGCGGGACAGGGAAAGGTTCACCCCTCCACTTT.

This chain's CDR3 is CASSERAGASRGELFF. The CDR3 bases are TGTGCCAGCAGCGAAAGAGCGGGAGCCTCTCGGGGGGAGCTGTTTTTT. The chain is built from TRBV6-1 and TRBJ2-2; 8 bases agree with TRBD2. The J segment lost 8 bases and the V segment lost 6 bases, leaving 14 bases of the junction unmatched. The CDR3 length is 16 residues. Germline V gene sequence: CDR1 MNHNS, CDR2 SASEGT.

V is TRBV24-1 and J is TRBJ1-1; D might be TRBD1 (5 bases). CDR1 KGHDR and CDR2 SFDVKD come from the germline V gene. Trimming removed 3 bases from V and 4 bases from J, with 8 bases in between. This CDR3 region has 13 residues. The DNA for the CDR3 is TGTGCCACCAGTGATGGTCAGGGCACTGAAGCTTTCTTT. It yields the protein CATSDGQGTEAFF.

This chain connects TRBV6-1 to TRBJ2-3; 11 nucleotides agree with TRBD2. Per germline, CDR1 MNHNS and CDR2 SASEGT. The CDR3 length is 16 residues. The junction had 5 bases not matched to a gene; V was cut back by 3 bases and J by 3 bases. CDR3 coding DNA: TGTGCCAGCAGTGAGCAGATAGCGGGAGGGACAGATACGCAGTATTTT. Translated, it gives CASSEQIAGGTDTQYF.

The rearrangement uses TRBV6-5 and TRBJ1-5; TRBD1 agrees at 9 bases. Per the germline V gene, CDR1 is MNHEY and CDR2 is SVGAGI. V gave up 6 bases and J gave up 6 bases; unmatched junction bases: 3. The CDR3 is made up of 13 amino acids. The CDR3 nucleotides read TGTGCCAGCAGGAGACAGGGGGGTCAGCCCCAGCATTTT. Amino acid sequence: CASRRQGGQPQHF.

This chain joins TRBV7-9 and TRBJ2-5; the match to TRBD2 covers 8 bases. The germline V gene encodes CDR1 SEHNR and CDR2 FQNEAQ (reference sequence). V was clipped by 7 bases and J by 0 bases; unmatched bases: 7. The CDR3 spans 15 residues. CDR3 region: CASTFNSGNQETQYF. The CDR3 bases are TGTGCCAGCACCTTTAATAGCGGGAACCAAGAGACCCAGTACTTC.